This T cell receptor beta chain emerged from a study of response to subunit inactivated influenza vaccine. This clonotype was picked up a small number of times. Its antigen is not known. Whole-study results and caveats: Authors suggested that a seasonal influenza vaccination recruits few new T cells each time.

CDR1 and CDR2 from the germline V gene are MNHNS and SASEGT. The CDR3 consists of 12 residues. V dropped 2 bases and J dropped 9 bases, with 8 bases sitting between them. Each CDR3 protein gets one entry after TCRdb re-called the RT-PCR reads with MiXCR. The table lists roughly 700,000 distinct CDR3 sequences, approximately 14% of them singletons, with roughly 6.4% in the top ten. This chain connects TRBV6-1 to TRBJ2-1, with D possibly TRBD2 on 5 matching bases. Sample: PBMCs from blood, taken around 14 days before vaccination. This clonotype was sampled from a man between 50 and 59 years old who received an inactivated influenza vaccine. Here the CDR3 DNA reads TGTGCCAGCAGTGAACTAGCTCCTGAGCAGTTCTTC. This encodes CASSELAPEQFF.